This T cell receptor beta chain derives from a study of technical replicates of blood from a handful of donors. CDR1 is SGHTA and CDR2 is FQGTGA in the germline V gene. This CDR3 is built from 15 residues. V gave up 5 bases and J gave up 8 bases, with 21 bases separating them. Clones were read by immunoSEQ multiplex PCR, and TCRdb kept only the in-frame ones, dropping some. Counted here are about 81,000 clones, around 92% occurring once; the ten biggest clones make up about 0.24%. The sequence derives from a human donor in good health. The V gene is TRBV7-3, the J gene TRBJ1-1; possibly TRBD1 for D (6 bases). Input material: T cells isolated from PBMCs. CDR3 protein: CASSPSIGGGAEAFF. CDR3 nucleotides: TGTGCCAGCAGCCCATCCATAGGCGGGGGCGCCGAAGCTTTCTTT.